What follows are 23 T cell receptor beta chains derived from one specimen sequenced in a study of blood T cells in healthy people across ages (dated by TCRdb to the mid-2010s). The library was built by means of 5' RACE. TCRdb records Illumina HiSeq 2500 as the sequencer. A second 7 to 11 cycle PCR used a sample-barcoded 5' primer and a J-beta primer mix. TCRdb's own reprocessing of the public reads used fastp at Q25 and MiXCR and kept productive beta chains. Rows with one shared CDR3 protein collapse into an entry with the most common genes and DNA. A total of 500,000 to 700,000 distinct CDR3 sequences appear in this sample, 25% to 35% of them only once. Clones ranked in the top ten supply 15% to 18% of the sample. The sequenced sample was blood. All receptors come from a woman older than 75 in good health.

The table lists this clonotype with many counts. The chain has TRBV28 and TRBJ1-2; 9 bases agree with TRBD1. The length of the CDR3 is 14 residues. Germline CDR1 is MDHEN and CDR2 is SYDVKM. The junction had 3 bases not matched to a gene; V was cut back by 3 bases and J by 4 bases. The CDR3 is CASSFGTGSYGYTF. The CDR3 coding sequence is TGTGCCAGCAGTTTTGGGACAGGGTCCTATGGCTACACCTTC.

This rearrangement joins TRBV7-2 to TRBJ1-2; D unresolved. Between the trimmed V and J ends, which lost 5 bases and 6 bases, there was a span of 16 bases. CDR1 and CDR2 from the germline V gene are SGHTA and FQGNSA. There are 14 residues in the CDR3. The chain's CDR3 is CASSPQGRAHGYTF. The CDR3 DNA sequence: TGTGCCAGCAGCCCGCAAGGCCGGGCGCATGGCTACACCTTC.

The sample holds many counts of this clonotype. The chain is built from TRBV7-8 and TRBJ1-2; the D is unclear. This CDR3 has 13 amino acids. V lost 1 base to trimming and J lost 9 bases, with 12 bases between them. Germline V gene lookup returns CDR1 SGHVS and CDR2 FQNEAQ. CDR3 DNA sequence: TGTGCCAGCAGCTTAGGGGGAGATTCGAGCTACACCTTC. Translating gives CASSLGGDSSYTF.

In the case of this clonotype: A single base separates this from a much larger clone, so it may be a read error. The chain joins TRBV7-6 to TRBJ2-1; 9 positions match TRBD2. The germline CDR1 and CDR2 sequences are SGHVS and FNYEAQ. This CDR3 is built from 17 residues. CDR3 DNA: TGTACCAGCAGCCCCCGGGGGGCGGGGGGGAGTGGAAATGAGCAGTTCTTC. Its translation: CTSSPRGAGGSGNEQFF.

This clonotype was found many times. The chain's CDR3 is CSVGRGSEEQYF. As DNA, the CDR3 is TGCAGCGTTGGCAGGGGTTCGGAGGAGCAGTACTTC. V usage is TRBV29-1 and J usage is TRBJ2-7; tentative D call: TRBD1 (6 bases). CDR3 size: 12 residues. Germline V gene sequence: CDR1 SQVTM, CDR2 ANQGSEA. The V end lost 4 bases, the J end lost 7 bases, and 14 bases lay between the germline ends.

The chain carries TRBV7-2 and TRBJ2-2, with D possibly being TRBD2 (7 bases). The CDR3 extends over 14 amino acids. Trimming stripped 6 bases from V and 6 bases from J, with 14 bases between. CDR1 and CDR2 from the germline V gene are SGHTA and FQGNSA. The CDR3: CASSPSGGAGELFF. The CDR3 DNA is TGTGCCAGCAGTCCTTCGGGGGGCGCCGGGGAGCTGTTTTTT. Together with reference TRBV7-2 and TRBJ2-2, the CDR3 gives the full variable domain: GAGVSQSPSNKVTEKGKDVELRCDPISGHTALYWYRQSLGQGLEFLIYFQGNSAPDKSGLPSDRFSAERTGGSVSTLTIQRTQQEDSAVYLCASSPSGGAGELFFGEGSRLTVL.

This clonotype was detected ten times or more. The chain uses TRBV4-3 and TRBJ1-2; no reliable D call. Trimming pared 1 base from V and 4 bases from J, leaving 10 bases between. Germline CDR1 LGHNA, CDR2 YSLEER. This CDR3 spans 14 amino acids. In nucleotides, the CDR3 is TGCGCCAGCAGCCAAGCTCACGGATTCTATGGCTACACCTTC. Residues: CASSQAHGFYGYTF.

Concerning this clonotype: With a much larger clone just one base away, this may be a read error. The V and J genes are TRBV12-3 or TRBV12-4 and TRBJ2-7, with 8 bases that match TRBD2. Germline trimming cut 6 bases from V and 7 bases from J; bases unmatched to any gene: 8. The CDR3 loop spans 13 amino acids. The chain's CDR3 is CASRSGGGHEQYF. Written as DNA, the CDR3 is TGTGCCAGCAGGAGCGGGGGCGGGCATGAGCAGTACTTC.

This clonotype was recorded at least ten times. The V gene is TRBV5-1, the J gene TRBJ2-2; no firm D call. V lost 0 bases and J lost 1, with 4 bases in between. CDR1 is SGHRS and CDR2 is YFSETQ in the germline V gene. CDR3 length: 14 residues. CDR3 residues: CASSLEENTGELFF. The CDR3 bases are TGCGCCAGCAGCTTGGAGGAGAACACCGGGGAGCTGTTTTTT. The whole variable domain, remainder taken from reference TRBV5-1 and TRBJ2-2, is KAGVTQTPRYLIKTRGQQVTLSCSPISGHRSVSWYQQTPGQGLQFLFEYFSETQRNKGNFPGRFSGRQFSNSRSEMNVSTLELGDSALYLCASSLEENTGELFFGEGSRLTVL.

This clonotype was observed a handful of times. A much more abundant neighbour one base away suggests this may be a read error. The chain is built from TRBV4-1 and TRBJ2-1; a possible D gene is TRBD2 (7 bases). The germline V and J ends were trimmed by 8 bases and 8 bases, with 25 bases remaining between them. This CDR3 comprises 16 residues. The germline CDR1 and CDR2 sequences are MGHRA and YSYEKL. The CDR3 loop reads CASPARGDTIYDEQFF. As DNA, the CDR3 is TGCGCCAGCCCCGCACGGGGGGACACCATATACGATGAGCAGTTCTTC.

With regard to this clonotype: This may be a read error: a much more frequent sequence differs by one nucleotide. The chain couples TRBV6-2 or TRBV6-3 to TRBJ2-5; a possible D gene is TRBD2 (6 bases). CDR3 length: 14 amino acids. Trimming took 7 bases from V and 11 from J, leaving 23 bases between them. Germline loops: CDR1 MNHEY, CDR2 SVGEGT. The CDR3 DNA sequence: TGTGCCAGCATCTTAACTAGCAATCAGGGTGAGCAGTACTTC. Translating it yields CASILTSNQGEQYF.

This clonotype was picked up many times. The V call is TRBV2, the J call TRBJ2-7; TRBD1 matches 7 bases. The V and J ends lost 6 bases and 1 base, in that order; junction bases with no gene match: 9. The germline gives CDR1 SNHLY, CDR2 FYNNEI. The CDR3 sequence is 15 residues long. The CDR3 region is CASRRDSSLSYEQYF. CDR3 coding DNA: TGTGCCAGCAGGAGGGACAGCTCTCTTTCCTACGAGCAGTACTTC.

The table lists this clonotype with many counts. A read error may be the cause here, since a much bigger clone is one base away. The chain recombines TRBV5-1 with TRBJ2-7; D perhaps matches TRBD1 (7 bases). The V gene's germline CDR1 is SGHRS and CDR2 YFSETQ. The CDR3 length is 15 residues. V was shortened by 3 bases and J by 7 bases, with 20 bases between the two germline ends. The CDR3 DNA reads TGCGCCAGCAGCTGGCAGCCAGGGGGGAGCGATGAGCAGTACTTC. Translating it yields CASSWQPGGSDEQYF.

This sequence joins TRBV20-1 and TRBJ2-7; perhaps TRBD1 as D (6 bases). Trimming removed 5 bases at V and 2 bases at J, with 13 bases between. The germline V gene encodes CDR1 DFQATT and CDR2 SNEGSKA (reference sequence). The CDR3 is made up of 13 amino acids. CDR3 sequence: CSARQGRTYEQYF. CDR3 sequence (DNA): TGCAGTGCTCGGCAGGGGCGCACCTACGAGCAGTACTTC.

This clonotype has only a few counts. This chain links TRBV7-3 with TRBJ1-6; a possible D gene is TRBD1 (6 bases). The CDR3 totals 14 residues. Trimming removed 6 bases at V and 10 bases at J, with 16 bases between. Germline CDR1 is SGHTA and CDR2 is FQGTGA. The CDR3 DNA reads as TGTGCCAGCAGACTACAGGGAAATGGCTCACCCCTCCACTTT. This translates into CASRLQGNGSPLHF.

The chain carries TRBV24-1 and TRBJ2-5, with 11 nucleotides matching TRBD2. Germline V gene lookup returns CDR1 KGHDR and CDR2 SFDVKD. After removal of 4 bases from V and 3 bases from J, the junction contained 6 bases not matched to a gene. The CDR3 is 16 residues long. Written as DNA, the CDR3 is TGTGCCACCAGTGACCGAGGGACTAGCGGAGAAGAGACCCAGTACTTC. Encoded protein: CATSDRGTSGEETQYF.

This clonotype was picked up a small number of times. V and J are TRBV27 and TRBJ2-2, with a tentative D call TRBD1 (6 bases). The CDR3 runs to 15 residues. V gave up 6 bases and J gave up 2 bases, with 13 bases separating them. Germline CDR1 and CDR2: MNHEY and SMNVEV (reference sequence). The chain's CDR3 is CASRSTGTNTGELFF. DNA for the CDR3: TGTGCCAGCAGATCCACAGGGACCAACACCGGGGAGCTGTTTTTT.

The V and J genes are TRBV29-1 and TRBJ2-1; a possible D gene is TRBD2 (6 bases). This CDR3 is built from 12 residues. Between the trimmed V and J ends, which lost 3 bases and 6 bases, there was a span of 9 bases. Germline V gene lookup returns CDR1 SQVTM and CDR2 ANQGSEA. CDR3 DNA sequence: TGCAGCGTTGAGGACGGGAGCAATGAGCAGTTCTTC. Encoded protein: CSVEDGSNEQFF.

This clonotype was found once. This sequence may be a read error, since a much larger clone differs from it by one base. The V and J genes are TRBV15 and TRBJ1-2, with a weak D call TRBD1 (6 bases). CDR3 length equals 18 residues. Germline assignment: CDR1 LNHNV and CDR2 YYDKDF (reference sequence). V gave up 3 bases and J gave up 3 bases, with 23 bases separating them. The CDR3 is CATSSPNGGREPDYGYTF. CDR3 DNA: TGTGCCACCAGCAGCCCAAACGGGGGCAGGGAGCCAGACTATGGCTACACCTTC.

Worth noting for this clonotype: A much larger clone lies a single base off, so this may be a read error. The genes are TRBV2 and TRBJ2-5; D not resolved. Germline values: CDR1 SNHLY, CDR2 FYNNEI. This CDR3 is 14 amino acids long. CDR3 sequence: CASGDTVWGETQYF. The CDR3 bases are TGTGCCAGCGGTGATACGGTTTGGGGAGAGACCCAGTACTTC. The full variable domain, completed using reference TRBV2 and TRBJ2-5, is EPEVTQTPSHQVTQMGQEVILRCVPISNHLYFYWYRQILGQKVEFLVSFYNNEISEKSEIFDDQFSVERPDGSNFTLKIRSTKLEDSAMYFCASGDTVWGETQYFGPGTRLLVL.

The V call is TRBV12-1, the J call TRBJ2-5. TRBV12-1 is marked as a pseudogene. The CDR3 covers 14 residues. CDR3 coding DNA: TGTGCCGGCAGCTTCCTAGGAAGAGCTGAGACCCAGTACTTC. Amino acid sequence: CAGSFLGRAETQYF.

About this clonotype itself: A much larger clone is a single base away; this may be a read error. The V and J genes are TRBV3-1 and TRBJ1-2; no firm D call. Looked up from germline, CDR1 is LGHDT and CDR2 is YNNKEL (reference sequence). The CDR3 contains 15 residues. The CDR3, as DNA: TGTGTCAGCAGCCAAGATGAGCGGGTCTTATATGGCTACACCTTC. Translation gives CVSSQDERVLYGYTF.

This clonotype was recorded at least ten times. This chain uses TRBV5-1 with TRBJ2-1, with D maybe TRBD2 (7 bases). Germline V CDR1 and CDR2: SGHRS, YFSETQ. This CDR3 has 16 amino acids. V dropped 4 bases and J dropped 0 bases, with 14 bases sitting between them. This CDR3 reads CASSKGGGSSYNEQFF. CDR3 sequence (DNA): TGCGCCAGCAGCAAGGGGGGGGGGAGCTCCTACAATGAGCAGTTCTTC. The full variable domain, in which reference TRBV5-1 and TRBJ2-1 provide the parts outside the CDR3, is KAGVTQTPRYLIKTRGQQVTLSCSPISGHRSVSWYQQTPGQGLQFLFEYFSETQRNKGNFPGRFSGRQFSNSRSEMNVSTLELGDSALYLCASSKGGGSSYNEQFFGPGTRLTVL.